The 31 T cell receptor beta chains given below trace back to one sample, sequenced in a study of blood T cell repertoires in COVID-19. This table comes from immunoSEQ multiplex PCR, and its TCRdb copy is limited to in-frame clones, with some not included. The table lists some 110,000 clones, about 76% of them singletons. The sample was peripheral blood. The origin of the receptors is a man older than 75 with acute or convalescent COVID-19.

The chain recombines TRBV4-1 with TRBJ2-7; TRBD2 matches at 12 bases. Germline assignment: CDR1 MGHRA and CDR2 YSYEKL. The CDR3 has 19 residues. Unmatched junction bases numbered 15, after V lost 2 bases and J lost 4 bases. CDR3 in DNA: TGCGCCAGCAGCCAAACCGGACTGACTAGCGGGAGAGAGATTTACGAGCAGTACTTC. Amino acids: CASSQTGLTSGREIYEQYF.

This chain links TRBV28 with TRBJ1-5; perhaps TRBD1 as D (5 bases). Trimming left V 1 base short and J 6 bases short, with 10 bases between. CDR3 size: 14 residues. Germline V gene sequence: CDR1 MDHEN, CDR2 SYDVKM. CDR3 sequence reads: CASSLFGASQPQHF. CDR3 DNA: TGTGCCAGCAGTTTATTTGGGGCATCTCAGCCCCAGCATTTT.

J is TRBJ2-2 and V is TRBV28; 10 bases are a match to TRBD2. Germline-derived CDR1 and CDR2 are MDHEN and SYDVKM. J was trimmed by 4 bases and V by 1 base; bases with no gene match: 9. This CDR3 has 18 amino acids. The CDR3 DNA sequence: TGTGCCAGCAGTTTATCCAGCGGGAGGGCCCGGAGCACCGGGGAGCTGTTTTTT. Its protein is CASSLSSGRARSTGELFF. Full variable domain (outside the CDR3, taken from reference TRBV28 and TRBJ2-2): DVKVTQSSRYLVKRTGEKVFLECVQDMDHENMFWYRQDPGLGLRLIYFSYDVKMKEKGDIPEGYSVSREKKERFSLILESASTNQTSMYLCASSLSSGRARSTGELFFGEGSRLTVL.

V is TRBV27 and J is TRBJ2-2, with 9 bases that match TRBD2. Germline loops: CDR1 MNHEY, CDR2 SMNVEV (reference sequence). J was trimmed by 2 bases and V by 5 bases; bases with no gene match: 9. There are 17 residues in the CDR3. The CDR3 sequence is CASSPPSGRSNTGELFF. CDR3 in DNA: TGTGCCAGCAGTCCACCAAGCGGGAGGTCAAACACCGGGGAGCTGTTTTTT.

The rearrangement links TRBV2 to TRBJ2-7, with TRBD2 matching 10 bases. With 3 bases clipped from V and 5 bases from J, the junction kept 4 bases outside the gene matches. The germline CDR1 and CDR2 sequences are SNHLY and FYNNEI. There are 14 residues in the CDR3. DNA for the CDR3: TGTGCCAGCAGTGACACTAGCGGGATCAACGAGCAGTACTTC. The encoded protein is CASSDTSGINEQYF.

This sequence joins TRBV28 and TRBJ2-5; 9 bases fit TRBD1. This CDR3 spans 15 amino acids. Trimming took 3 bases from V and 4 from J; bases not matched to a gene: 6. Germline V gives CDR1 MDHEN, CDR2 SYDVKM. CDR3 in amino acids: CASSFGGQGLETQYF. CDR3 sequence (DNA): TGTGCCAGCAGTTTCGGTGGACAGGGGCTAGAGACCCAGTACTTC.

The genes are TRBV19 and TRBJ1-1; 7 bases match TRBD1. CDR1 and CDR2 (germline): LNHDA, SQIVND (reference sequence). V trimming: 1 base; J trimming: 4 bases; junction bases outside the gene matches: 0. The CDR3 contains 13 residues. Here the CDR3 DNA reads TGTGCCAGTAGTATAGCAGGGGGCACTGAAGCTTTCTTT. Encoded protein: CASSIAGGTEAFF.

V gene TRBV15 combines with J gene TRBJ2-3; TRBD2 is a possible D gene (5 bases). The germline V and J ends were trimmed by 0 bases and 2 bases, with 9 bases remaining between them. The CDR3 consists of 15 residues. The germline CDR1 and CDR2 sequences are LNHNV and YYDKDF (reference sequence). The CDR3 is CATSRDLGDTDTQYF. The CDR3, as DNA: TGTGCCACCAGCAGAGATTTGGGAGACACAGATACGCAGTATTTT.

J is TRBJ2-2 and V is TRBV4-3, with a weak D call TRBD1 (6 bases). V was pared by 0 bases and J by 0 bases, with 11 bases between. The V gene's germline CDR1 is LGHNA and CDR2 YSLEER. This CDR3 spans 17 amino acids. CDR3 residues: CASSQDPPGANTGELFF. For the CDR3, the DNA is TGCGCCAGCAGCCAAGACCCGCCAGGGGCGAACACCGGGGAGCTGTTTTTT.

In this sample, this clone turned up a few times. V and J are TRBV28 and TRBJ2-3; maybe TRBD1 (5 bases). V dropped 7 bases and J dropped 4 bases, with 24 bases sitting between them. CDR3 size: 17 residues. Germline assignment: CDR1 MDHEN and CDR2 SYDVKM. The CDR3 coding sequence is TGTGCCAGCACCTCGTGGACCCCGACAGTGAGCTCAGATACGCAGTATTTT. Translating it yields CASTSWTPTVSSDTQYF.

V is TRBV5-1 and J is TRBJ2-7, with TRBD1 matching over 9 bases. Trimming at V came to 4 bases and at J to 4 bases, leaving 9 bases not matched to a gene. Germline V gene lookup returns CDR1 SGHRS and CDR2 YFSETQ. This CDR3 contains 15 residues. DNA of the CDR3: TGCGCCAGCAGCCCTACCCACAGGGGGCTGTACGAGCAGTACTTC. Amino acid sequence: CASSPTHRGLYEQYF.

The V gene is TRBV19, the J gene TRBJ1-5, with 7 positions matching TRBD1. The V segment lost 1 base and the J segment 2 bases; nucleotides outside the gene matches: 2. Germline values: CDR1 LNHDA, CDR2 SQIVND (reference sequence). This CDR3 is built from 15 residues. The CDR3 protein is CASSIGQGRNQPQHF. CDR3 nucleotides: TGTGCCAGTAGTATAGGACAGGGCCGCAATCAGCCCCAGCATTTT. The full variable domain, in which reference TRBV19 and TRBJ1-5 provide the parts outside the CDR3, is DGGITQSPKYLFRKEGQNVTLSCEQNLNHDAMYWYRQDPGQGLRLIYYSQIVNDFQKGDIAEGYSVSREKKESFPLTVTSAQKNPTAFYLCASSIGQGRNQPQHFGDGTRLSIL.

The chain joins TRBV6-2 or TRBV6-3 to TRBJ1-1; 7 nucleotides line up with TRBD1. The CDR3 has 16 residues. Losses at the gene ends were 4 bases for V and 3 bases for J; bases not matched to a gene: 11. Germline-derived CDR1 and CDR2 are MNHEY and SVGEGT. The CDR3 region has the DNA TGTGCCAGCAGTTCGATAGACAGGGAGCCCGACACTGAAGCTTTCTTT. Its translation: CASSSIDREPDTEAFF.

This clone was counted a few times. This sequence joins TRBV5-6 and TRBJ2-7; 8 bases match TRBD1. CDR3 length: 14 amino acids. Germline V gives CDR1 SGHDT, CDR2 YYEEEE. Losses at the gene ends were 4 bases for V and 3 bases for J; bases not matched to a gene: 6. The CDR3 sequence is CASSRDRFLYEQYF. The CDR3 DNA follows: TGTGCCAGCAGCAGGGACAGGTTTCTCTACGAGCAGTACTTC.

This clone has a handful of counts. The genes are TRBV18 and TRBJ1-4; D gene unclear. V lost 6 bases, J lost 3 bases, and 11 bases lay in between. Germline CDR1 and CDR2: KGHSH and LQKENI. The CDR3 totals 14 residues. In nucleotides, the CDR3 is TGTGCCAGCTCCCACGGGAGGTCTAATGAAAAACTGTTTTTT. This sequence encodes CASSHGRSNEKLFF.

The chain has TRBV4-3 and TRBJ1-1, with 10 bases lining up with TRBD1. The CDR3 extends over 15 amino acids. The V and J ends lost 3 bases and 6 bases, in that order; junction bases with no gene match: 7. Germline CDR1 is LGHNA and CDR2 is YSLEER. The CDR3 DNA sequence: TGCGCCAGCAGCCACGGACCGGGACAGGGGCCTGAAGCTTTCTTT. The encoded protein is CASSHGPGQGPEAFF.

The rearrangement links TRBV5-4 to TRBJ2-2; 7 positions agree with TRBD2. V shed 1 base and J 5 bases; nucleotides not matched to a gene: 2. Germline loops: CDR1 SGHNT, CDR2 YYREEE (reference sequence). The CDR3 is 14 amino acids. The CDR3 loop reads CASSLWGGTGELFF. CDR3 DNA: TGTGCCAGCAGCTTGTGGGGGGGAACCGGGGAGCTGTTTTTT.

V and J are TRBV30 and TRBJ1-6; D possibly corresponds to TRBD1 (5 bases). Germline V gives CDR1 GTSNPN, CDR2 SVGIG (reference sequence). The V end lost 2 bases, the J end lost 4 bases, and 9 bases lay between the germline ends. The CDR3 is 14 amino acids. The DNA for the CDR3 is TGTGCCTGGAGTAAAAAGGGGTATAATTCACCCCTCCACTTT. It yields the protein CAWSKKGYNSPLHF.

J is TRBJ2-2 and V is TRBV4-3; D possibly corresponds to TRBD2 (6 bases). CDR1 LGHNA and CDR2 YSLEER come from the germline V gene. Trimming pared 4 bases from V and 1 base from J, leaving 10 bases between. The CDR3 covers 15 residues. This CDR3 is CASSPDSGNTGELFF. In nucleotides, the CDR3 is TGCGCCAGCAGCCCAGATAGCGGGAACACCGGGGAGCTGTTTTTT.

This chain uses TRBV7-2 with TRBJ2-2, with 11 positions matching TRBD2. The CDR3 loop spans 16 amino acids. Per germline, CDR1 SGHTA and CDR2 FQGNSA. V lost 3 bases to trimming and J lost 3 bases; unmatched junction nucleotides: 3. CDR3 in amino acids: CASSFSGRADTGELFF. DNA of the CDR3: TGTGCCAGCAGCTTTAGCGGGAGGGCCGACACCGGGGAGCTGTTTTTT. Full variable domain (missing parts from reference TRBV7-2 and TRBJ2-2): GAGVSQSPSNKVTEKGKDVELRCDPISGHTALYWYRQSLGQGLEFLIYFQGNSAPDKSGLPSDRFSAERTGGSVSTLTIQRTQQEDSAVYLCASSFSGRADTGELFFGEGSRLTVL.

The chain uses TRBV28 and TRBJ2-3, with 14 positions matching TRBD2. In germline, CDR1 is MDHEN, CDR2 SYDVKM. Losses at the gene ends were 4 bases for V and 6 bases for J; bases not matched to a gene: 9. The CDR3 has 17 amino acids. The CDR3 nucleotides are TGTGCCAGCAGTTCTAGACTAGCGGGAGGGAGATTGGATACGCAGTATTTT. Its translation: CASSSRLAGGRLDTQYF.

The chain combines TRBV7-9 with TRBJ2-5; D ambiguous. The V and J ends lost 5 bases and 4 bases respectively, with 5 bases between them. The CDR3 is 11 residues long. Germline V lookup: CDR1 SEHNR, CDR2 FQNEAQ (reference sequence). CDR3 coding DNA: TGTGCCAGCAGCCAGGCAGAGACCCAGTACTTC. It encodes CASSQAETQYF.

The V and J genes are TRBV18 and TRBJ2-1, with 9 positions matching TRBD1. Germline CDR1 KGHSH, CDR2 LQKENI. This CDR3 has 16 residues. V was pared by 3 bases and J by 7 bases, with 10 bases of the junction left unmatched. CDR3: CASSPKTQGAGNEQFF. CDR3 bases: TGTGCCAGCTCACCGAAAACACAGGGGGCCGGGAATGAGCAGTTCTTC.

The rearrangement links TRBV27 to TRBJ2-3; weak D call: TRBD2 (6 bases). CDR3 length: 13 amino acids. CDR1 is MNHEY, CDR2 SMNVEV, per germline (reference sequence). The V and J ends lost 6 bases and 7 bases respectively, with 14 bases between them. The CDR3 DNA reads TGTGCCAGCAGGCGGGGAGTCCCGCATACGCAGTATTTT. This translates into CASRRGVPHTQYF.

The V and J genes are TRBV7-9 and TRBJ1-6, with D possibly TRBD1 on 6 matching bases. Germline V CDR1 and CDR2: SEHNR, FQNEAQ (reference sequence). The ends were cut back, 7 bases at V and 10 bases at J, with 14 bases in the middle. The CDR3 runs to 13 residues. The CDR3: CASTIGGDSPLHF. The CDR3 DNA reads as TGTGCCAGCACCATAGGGGGTGACTCACCCCTCCACTTT.

The chain recombines TRBV14 with TRBJ1-6; D is unclear. V lost 1 base to trimming and J lost 9 bases, with 7 bases between them. Germline V CDR1 and CDR2: SGHDN, FVKESK. The CDR3 loop spans 13 amino acids. CDR3 in amino acids: CASSQVELSPLHF. As DNA, the CDR3 is TGTGCCAGCAGCCAAGTCGAGCTTTCACCCCTCCACTTT.

In regard to this clone: In the same sample, other DNA sequences code for this CDR3. J is TRBJ2-7 and V is TRBV19, with 9 bases aligning to TRBD2. Trimming at V came to 4 bases and at J to 0 bases, leaving 1 base not matched to a gene. Germline CDR1 and CDR2: LNHDA and SQIVND (reference sequence). The CDR3 runs 14 residues. The CDR3 region is CASSKAGGSYEQYF. The DNA of the CDR3 is TGTGCCAGTAGTAAAGCGGGAGGCTCCTACGAGCAGTACTTC.

V gene TRBV27 combines with J gene TRBJ2-2, with D possibly being TRBD2 (6 bases). The CDR3 sequence is 16 residues long. The V gene's germline CDR1 is MNHEY and CDR2 SMNVEV (reference sequence). V lost 2 bases and J 4 bases, leaving 14 bases between the germline ends. In DNA, the CDR3 is TGTGCCAGCAGTTTAAGTCGGGCGGGGTTCACCGGGGAGCTGTTTTTT. Protein sequence: CASSLSRAGFTGELFF.

V gene TRBV20-1 combines with J gene TRBJ2-2, with TRBD2 matching 8 bases. The CDR3 contains 15 residues. V lost 3 bases and J lost 5; bases outside the gene matches: 8. Germline V gives CDR1 DFQATT, CDR2 SNEGSKA (reference sequence). CDR3 nucleotides: TGCAGTGCTAGTCCATCCATAGCGGGGACCGGGGAGCTGTTTTTT. This encodes CSASPSIAGTGELFF.

The chain is built from TRBV21-1 and TRBJ2-7; TRBD2, the table's D call, lacks a check against the DNA. TRBV21-1 is given as a pseudogene. The CDR3 spans 14 residues. The DNA for the CDR3 is TGTGCCAGGGGCGGACGCGGGAGATGGTACGAGCAGTACTTC. It yields the protein CARGGRGRWYEQYF.

The V and J genes are TRBV5-1 and TRBJ1-4, with 12 nucleotides matching TRBD1. The CDR3 consists of 15 residues. The ends lost 0 bases at V and 8 bases at J; junction bases unmatched: 2. Germline V gene data show CDR1 as SGHRS and CDR2 as YFSETQ. The CDR3 reads CASSLVGTGGEKLFF. CDR3 nucleotides: TGCGCCAGCAGCTTGGTTGGGACAGGGGGCGAAAAACTGTTTTTT.